This TCR beta chain is from a study of patients and donors after allogeneic stem cell transplantation. From the RT-PCR reads, TCRdb called clonotypes with MiXCR, one entry per CDR3 protein. The table includes fewer than 250,000 distinct CDR3 sequences, approximately 14% detected once. Trimming shortened V by 4 bases and J by 4 bases, and 19 bases separated the two germline ends. The CDR3 totals 16 residues. Germline V gene sequence: CDR1 MNHNS, CDR2 SASEGT. Material: blood, either unsorted or a sorted T cell fraction (not recorded which). This clonotype was obtained from a human donor who was either an allogeneic HSCT recipient or a stem cell or donor lymphocyte infusion donor (not recorded which). It is not recorded whose cells these are; they may come from a transplant donor. V usage is TRBV6-1 and J usage is TRBJ1-2; possible D gene TRBD1, 5 bases. This CDR3 reads CASSGHRSSLFYGYTF. The CDR3 region has the DNA TGTGCCAGCAGTGGGCACAGGAGCTCCCTCTTCTATGGCTACACCTTC.